The clone carrying this T cell receptor beta chain has at least ten counts. What it binds is not known. This entry belongs to a study of read filtering for tumor transcriptome and immune sequencing. As for the study in general: The cohort had roughly 17 men and around 15 women aged about 45 to 80, mean about 72 years. TCR-mapped reads were about 4.05 to 11 million with IR-seq versus roughly 75 to 1,300 with RNA-seq. Under ten patients were R-ISS I, 16 were R-ISS II, roughly 7 were R-ISS III. Study observations and caveats: Even smaller IR-seq throughput identified most shared clonotypes.

Molecular barcoded adaptors covering alpha/delta and beta/gamma chains were used on 400 to 450 ng RNA. TCRdb re-derived calls from the reads in MiXCR, one entry per CDR3 protein. The table has 49,000 or so distinct CDR3 sequences, more than 10% seen once. This CDR3 has 13 residues. V lost 2 bases and J lost 4, with 12 bases in between. Germline-derived CDR1 and CDR2 are DFQATT and SNEGSKA (reference sequence). The sequence was obtained from a donor older than 35 with multiple myeloma. Input material: a population of CD138-negative cells sorted from bone marrow. The chain joins TRBV20-1 to TRBJ2-7; tentatively, D is TRBD2 (5 bases). CDR3 bases: TGCAGTGCTAGACGTGGAGGCGGGTACGAGCAGTACTTC. This encodes CSARRGGGYEQYF.